One sample yielded the 17 T cell receptor beta chains listed below, sequenced in a study of T cells in localized non-small cell lung cancer. The method was immunoSEQ multiplex PCR; TCRdb's version includes in-frame clones alone and lacks a portion of them. Found here are approximately 2,000 clones, less than 25% of them singletons; the top ten hold approximately 15%. This specimen was lung tumor tissue, taken before any cancer treatment. Receptors were obtained from a female donor older than 55 with stage I lung adenocarcinoma.

By sample fraction, this clone is medium-sized (0.01 to 0.1%). The rearrangement uses TRBV11-3 and TRBJ2-7, with 10 bases aligning to TRBD2. Trimming cost V 6 bases and J 2 bases; bases outside gene matches: 4. CDR3 size: 14 residues. Germline loops: CDR1 SGHNT, CDR2 YENEEA. The CDR3, as DNA: TGTGCCAGCAGTCCCGGACTAGCGGCCTACGAGCAGTACTTC. Translating gives CASSPGLAAYEQYF.

This clone was recorded a few times. The chain joins TRBV6-8 to TRBJ2-1; a weak D match, TRBD2 (6 bases). V was pared by 4 bases and J by 12 bases, with 16 bases between. This CDR3 comprises 13 residues. CDR1 and CDR2 from the germline V gene are MNHGY and SAAAGT. The CDR3 nucleotides are TGTGCCAGCAGTTTTCTAGCGACCCAGGGGCAGTTCTTC. Its translation is CASSFLATQGQFF.

This clone is medium-sized (0.01 to 0.1%) in the sample. The CDR3 coding sequence is TGTGCCAGCAGCTCCTTCCCTTCTATCTTGTATGAAGCTTTCTTT. Its protein is CASSSFPSILYEAFF. The chain joins TRBV11-3 to TRBJ1-1, with D uncertain. V was clipped by 4 bases and J by 7 bases, with 19 bases between them. This CDR3 has 15 residues. Germline V CDR1 and CDR2: SGHNT, YENEEA.

The table lists this clone with a few counts. This chain links TRBV23-1 with TRBJ1-5; D remains unclear. TRBV23-1 is classed as an ORF, of uncertain function. V dropped 6 bases and J dropped 5 bases, with 11 bases sitting between them. This CDR3 is built from 13 residues. As DNA, the CDR3 is TGCGCCAGCAGCTTAGGTCGGGATCAGCCCCAGCATTTT. Protein: CASSLGRDQPQHF.

There are a few counts of this clone. J is TRBJ1-1 and V is TRBV6-8; 8 nucleotides agree with TRBD1. This CDR3 comprises 15 residues. Germline V gene lookup returns CDR1 MNHGY and CDR2 SAAAGT. V dropped 2 bases and J dropped 1; count of bases not matched to a gene: 3. Here the CDR3 DNA reads TGTGCCAGCAGTTACCAGGGACAGGCGAACACTGAAGCTTTCTTT. The encoded protein is CASSYQGQANTEAFF.

This clone was seen a single time. This rearrangement joins TRBV18 to TRBJ2-7; 10 bases align to TRBD2. The CDR3 runs to 17 residues. Germline lookup yields CDR1 KGHSH and CDR2 LQKENI. V dropped 2 bases and J dropped 5; count of bases not matched to a gene: 12. Here the CDR3 reads CASSPTLAGARNHEQYF. CDR3 DNA: TGTGCCAGCTCACCAACCCTAGCGGGAGCAAGGAACCACGAGCAGTACTTC.

The chain employs TRBV30 and TRBJ1-2; D gene unclear. V lost 6 bases and J 4 bases, leaving 12 bases between the germline ends. This CDR3 is 12 amino acids long. Looked up from germline, CDR1 is GTSNPN and CDR2 is SVGIG (reference sequence). CDR3 loop: CACYGKFYGYTF. For the CDR3, the DNA is TGTGCCTGCTATGGGAAGTTCTATGGCTACACCTTC.

By sample fraction, this clone is medium-sized (0.01 to 0.1%). CDR3 nucleotide sequence: TGTGCCAGCAAACTTGGGACGGGGAACACTGAAGCTTTCTTT. As protein: CASKLGTGNTEAFF. This rearrangement joins TRBV25-1 to TRBJ1-1, with D possibly matching TRBD1 (5 bases). Germline V gives CDR1 MGHDK, CDR2 SYGVNS. The CDR3 extends over 14 amino acids. Trimming pared 7 bases from V and 1 base from J, leaving 13 bases between.

This clone was counted only a few times. V usage is TRBV11-3 and J usage is TRBJ2-5; a possible D gene is TRBD2 (6 bases). The germline V and J ends were trimmed by 3 bases and 2 bases, with 10 bases remaining between them. This CDR3 has 14 residues. Germline-derived CDR1 and CDR2 are SGHNT and YENEEA. The CDR3 coding sequence is TGTGCCAGCAGCTTGAGGAGGGAACAAGAGACCCAGTACTTC. This encodes CASSLRREQETQYF. Drawing the rest from reference TRBV11-3 and TRBJ2-5, the complete variable domain is EAGVVQSPRYKIIEKKQPVAFWCNPISGHNTLYWYLQNLGQGPELLIRYENEEAVDDSQLPKDRFSAERLKGVDSTLKIQPAELGDSAVYLCASSLRREQETQYFGPGTRLLVL.

The chain carries TRBV19 and TRBJ1-5; D is uncertain. The germline V and J ends were trimmed by 5 bases and 9 bases, with 11 bases remaining between them. The germline CDR1 and CDR2 sequences are LNHDA and SQIVND (reference sequence). CDR3 length equals 12 residues. CDR3 in amino acids: CASSPESWPQHF. The CDR3 DNA reads TGTGCCAGTAGTCCCGAGAGTTGGCCCCAGCATTTT.

This clone has a handful of counts. J is TRBJ1-4 and V is TRBV1. TRBV1 is tagged as a pseudogene. This CDR3 comprises 15 residues. CDR3 amino acids: CTSSQVYRRDEKLFF. Written as DNA, the CDR3 is TGCACCAGCAGCCAAGTTTACAGGAGGGATGAAAAACTGTTTTTT.

The chain couples TRBV11-3 to TRBJ2-1; perhaps TRBD2 as D (5 bases). Germline values: CDR1 SGHNT, CDR2 YENEEA. The CDR3 is made up of 15 amino acids. V shed 4 bases and J shed 4 bases, with 14 bases lying between them. The CDR3 region is CASSSTGLIYNEQFF. CDR3 nucleotides: TGTGCCAGCAGCTCTACCGGACTGATTTACAATGAGCAGTTCTTC. The full variable domain, with the rest looked up from reference TRBV11-3 and TRBJ2-1, is EAGVVQSPRYKIIEKKQPVAFWCNPISGHNTLYWYLQNLGQGPELLIRYENEEAVDDSQLPKDRFSAERLKGVDSTLKIQPAELGDSAVYLCASSSTGLIYNEQFFGPGTRLTVL.

V gene TRBV30 combines with J gene TRBJ1-2, with 9 bases lining up with TRBD1. The V gene end was trimmed by 8 bases and the J gene end by 3 bases; junction bases not matched to a gene: 16. The CDR3 is 16 residues long. CDR1 and CDR2 from the germline V gene are GTSNPN and SVGIG (reference sequence). CDR3 nucleotide sequence: TGTGCCCGAAAGGGGGGGTGGGACAGGGACTACTATGGCTACACCTTC. As protein: CARKGGWDRDYYGYTF.

This clone came up a few times. The rearrangement joins TRBV11-3 to TRBJ2-1; 8 nucleotides line up with TRBD2. The junction had 11 bases not matched to a gene; V was cut back by 5 bases and J by 2 bases. CDR1 and CDR2 from the germline V gene are SGHNT and YENEEA. The CDR3 extends over 17 amino acids. The CDR3: CASSPGGGGSTYNEQFF. The CDR3 nucleotides are TGTGCCAGCAGCCCCGGGGGGGGCGGCTCAACCTACAATGAGCAGTTCTTC.

This clone is judged medium-sized. The chain uses TRBV6-8 and TRBJ2-3; 14 positions agree with TRBD2. Per germline, CDR1 MNHGY and CDR2 SAAAGT. The V and J ends lost 6 bases and 5 bases, in that order; junction bases with no gene match: 13. The CDR3 extends over 18 amino acids. The CDR3 spells CASRLQGWGTSGGDTQYF. The DNA for the CDR3 is TGTGCCAGCAGGTTACAGGGATGGGGGACTAGCGGGGGAGATACGCAGTATTTT.

By share of the sample, this clone is medium-sized. The CDR3 DNA follows: TGTGCCAGCAGCTCAGGACAGGGGGCAGAAGGCTACACCTTC. Translation: CASSSGQGAEGYTF. The rearrangement links TRBV9 to TRBJ1-2, with 11 positions matching TRBD1. The germline V gene has CDR1 SGDLS and CDR2 YYNGEE. The V gene end was trimmed by 4 bases and the J gene end by 8 bases; junction bases not matched to a gene: 7. This CDR3 has 14 amino acids.

The genes are TRBV6-8 and TRBJ2-3; 11 bases match TRBD2. This CDR3 contains 14 residues. Germline CDR1 is MNHGY and CDR2 is SAAAGT. J lost 3 bases, V lost 9 bases, and 5 bases had no gene match. The CDR3 region is CASLAGGRTDTQYF. Here the CDR3 DNA reads TGTGCCAGTTTAGCGGGAGGGAGGACAGATACGCAGTATTTT.